This T cell receptor (beta chain) was identified during a study of blood T cell repertoires in COVID-19. Study details: Acute and convalescent COVID-19 specimens originated in the United States, Italy and Spain.

This CDR3 spans 14 amino acids. Trimming pared 2 bases from V and 9 bases from J, leaving 14 bases between. The germline V gene has CDR1 WNHNN and CDR2 SYGVQD (reference sequence). Generated by immunoSEQ multiplex PCR, the TCRdb table keeps only in-frame clones and is missing some. In the table there are 300,000 to 450,000 clones, around 91% of which are singletons. This TCR was sampled from a man between 18 and 29 years old who had recovered from COVID-19. V is TRBV10-1 and J is TRBJ2-4; the D gene is possibly TRBD1 (5 bases). Sequencing was carried out using PBMCs or T cells enriched from blood (not recorded which). CDR3 protein: CASSEGAAVGIQYF. Written as DNA, the CDR3 is TGCGCCAGCAGTGAGGGGGCAGCCGTGGGCATTCAGTACTTC.